A selection of T cell receptor beta chains follows, all from one sample in a study of blood T cell repertoires in COVID-19. The method was immunoSEQ multiplex PCR; TCRdb's version includes in-frame clones alone and lacks a portion of them. The table shows over 70,000 clones, with roughly 80% occurring only once. The specimen sequenced was peripheral blood. These receptors were collected from a man between 65 and 85 years old with COVID-19, enrolled during active disease. Each CDR3 is given with its conserved first and last residue. D genes are given only for firm matches. Part of the rows lack a size; the others show once, few, many or a class for expanded clones.

V gene	clone size	J gene	D gene	CDR3 DNA	CDR3 protein
TRBV7-7	medium-sized	TRBJ2-1	.	TGTGCTAGCAGCTTAACGGCGCGGGGAGGCGATGAGCAGTTCTTC	CASSLTARGGDEQFF
TRBV6-6	few	TRBJ1-5	TRBD1	TGTGCCAGCAGGACGGGACAGTTGAATCAGCCCCAGCATTTT	CASRTGQLNQPQHF
TRBV9	.	TRBJ2-7	.	TGTGCCAGCAGCGTACACCCAGGGGCCTACGAGCAGTACTTC	CASSVHPGAYEQYF
TRBV12-3/TRBV12-4	.	TRBJ2-7	.	TGTGCCAGCAGTATCATGGCTTCGTACGAGCAGTACTTC	CASSIMASYEQYF
TRBV5-1	.	TRBJ2-3	.	TGCGCCAGCAGCCACGAGGGCCGTGATACGCAGTATTTT	CASSHEGRDTQYF
TRBV2	.	TRBJ2-5	.	TGTGCCAGCAGTGAACGGTACCCCCGGACCCAGTACTTC	CASSERYPRTQYF
TRBV24-1	.	TRBJ2-1	TRBD1	TGTGCCACCAGTGATCGACAGGGCGCTGACAATGAGCAGTTCTTC	CATSDRQGADNEQFF
TRBV4-1	.	TRBJ2-1	.	TGCGCCAGCAGCCACCCTGCGCGCGGGCATGAGGTGTCCCTCTCCTACAATGAGCAGTTCTTC	CASSHPARGHEVSLSYNEQFF
TRBV7-2	.	TRBJ1-1	TRBD1	TGTGCCAGCAGCCCCCGACAGGGCCGCACTGAAGCTTTCTTT	CASSPRQGRTEAFF
TRBV7-9	.	TRBJ2-7	TRBD2	TGTGCCAGCAGCCCGGGACTAGCGTCCTACGAGCAGTACTTC	CASSPGLASYEQYF
TRBV5-6	.	TRBJ1-1	.	TGTGCCAGCAGCTGGATCCGGGACACTGAAGCTTTCTTT	CASSWIRDTEAFF
TRBV29-1	.	TRBJ1-1	.	TGCAGCGTACGTGGGCAACGGAACACTGAAGCTTTCTTT	CSVRGQRNTEAFF
TRBV6-5	few	TRBJ1-1	.	TGTGCCAGCAGTTCGAGCACTGAAGCTTTCTTT	CASSSSTEAFF